This T cell receptor (beta chain) was sequenced in a study of OX40 agonist ivuxolimab in advanced cancers. Study summary: Those enrolled were roughly 85% male, with a mean age of around 57 years and ages from 23 to 79.

Patients who had autoimmune disease history or got systemic immunosuppression were left out. General study points: There were, on average, more expanded clones in CD8+ T cells than in CD4+.

Here immunoSEQ multiplex PCR was the method, and the copy in TCRdb shows in-frame clones only, minus some. The sample lists 20,000 to 25,000 clones; about 79% were seen once. As for this clone: What it binds is unknown.

V was clipped by 5 bases and J by 3 bases, with 13 bases between them. From germline, CDR1 is MNHEY and CDR2 SVGAGI. The CDR3 totals 15 residues. The V gene is TRBV6-5, the J gene TRBJ2-2; possible D gene TRBD1, 5 bases. Sequenced here: CD4+ or CD8+ T cells sorted from blood, sampled in a trial of the OX40 agonist ivuxolimab. This clonotype was sampled from an adult with an advanced solid tumor such as melanoma, head and neck, liver or kidney cancer. The DNA of the CDR3 is TGTGCCAGCAGTAAGAAGAGACAGTACACCGGGGAGCTGTTTTTT. Translation: CASSKKRQYTGELFF.